The 4 T cell receptor beta chains listed next were all sequenced from one sample in a study of T cells in Graves' hyperthyroidism and ophthalmopathy. TCR beta CDR3 sequences were amplified from RNA transcripts. When the TCR CDR3 underwent first-round RT-PCR, the HTBI primer set was used. TCRdb ran MiXCR on the multiplex PCR reads and lists one entry per CDR3 protein. In the table there are around 350,000 distinct CDR3 sequences, around 13% of which are singletons. The specimen sequenced was blood. These TCRs come from a woman in her 30s with Graves' ophthalmopathy.

The chain combines TRBV7-9 with TRBJ1-4; D gene unclear. CDR1 is SEHNR and CDR2 is FQNEAQ in the germline V gene (reference sequence). V lost 6 bases and J 0 bases, leaving 17 bases between the germline ends. This CDR3 is 17 amino acids long. CDR3 bases: TGTGCCAGCAGAGGCTTCGGTGGGAGTGCAACTAATGAAAAACTGTTTTTT. This translates into CASRGFGGSATNEKLFF.

The CDR3: CASGTGGDTQYF. The CDR3 region has the DNA TGTGCCAGCGGGACAGGGGGAGATACGCAGTATTTT. This sequence joins TRBV19 and TRBJ2-3, with 11 positions matching TRBD1. With 9 bases clipped from V and 5 bases from J, the junction kept 1 base outside the gene matches. The CDR3 consists of 12 residues. Germline assignment: CDR1 LNHDA and CDR2 SQIVND (reference sequence).

The chain uses TRBV18 and TRBJ1-1, with TRBD1 matching 8 bases. This CDR3 comprises 17 residues. CDR1 and CDR2 from the germline V gene are KGHSH and LQKENI. The trim removed 6 bases at V and 0 bases at J, leaving 12 bases unmatched. The CDR3 nucleotides read TGTGCCAGCTCGGGCGACAGGGGCCGCTTGATGAACACTGAAGCTTTCTTT. This codes for CASSGDRGRLMNTEAFF.

The V call is TRBV12-3 or TRBV12-4, the J call TRBJ2-7, with 8 bases matching TRBD2. V lost 1 base to trimming and J lost 7 bases; unmatched junction nucleotides: 6. The CDR3 is made up of 14 amino acids. The CDR3 is CASSLGAGGREQYF. The DNA of the CDR3 is TGTGCCAGCAGTTTAGGTGCGGGGGGCCGGGAGCAGTACTTC.